These 19 T cell receptor beta chains originate from one sample sequenced in a study of cytomegalovirus exposure and HLA in healthy donors. This PCR relied on a set of 60 Vbeta primers and 13 Jbeta primers. This table comes from immunoSEQ multiplex PCR, and its TCRdb copy is limited to in-frame clones, with some not included. The table lists over 130,000 clones, around three quarters of them singletons. Sequenced input: PBMCs. These receptors originate from a middle-aged man in good health and CMV-seronegative.

This chain joins TRBV9 and TRBJ1-2; TRBD1 is a possible D gene (5 bases). Germline V lookup: CDR1 SGDLS, CDR2 YYNGEE. The V end was cut by 0 bases, the J end by 3 bases, with 9 bases between. The CDR3 is made up of 14 amino acids. CDR3 coding DNA: TGTGCCAGCAGCGTAGACAGGAGCGACTATGGCTACACCTTC. Translation gives CASSVDRSDYGYTF.

The chain recombines TRBV27 with TRBJ2-3; 13 bases are shared with TRBD2. Germline V gene sequence: CDR1 MNHEY, CDR2 SMNVEV (reference sequence). This CDR3 comprises 18 residues. V lost 3 bases and J lost 2; bases outside the gene matches: 8. CDR3 sequence reads: CASSFGLAGALDTDTQYF. The CDR3, as DNA: TGTGCCAGCAGTTTCGGACTAGCGGGAGCCCTGGACACAGATACGCAGTATTTT.

The chain uses TRBV10-3 and TRBJ2-7; D is possibly TRBD1 (5 bases). The V end lost 5 bases, the J end lost 0 bases, and 11 bases lay between the germline ends. The germline gives CDR1 ENHRY, CDR2 SYGVKD. The CDR3 is 14 amino acids. CDR3 amino acids: CAISIQEPSYEQYF. For the CDR3, the DNA is TGTGCCATCAGTATACAGGAGCCCTCCTACGAGCAGTACTTC.

This clone was counted only a few times. This sequence joins TRBV28 and TRBJ2-7, with D maybe TRBD2 (6 bases). CDR1 is MDHEN and CDR2 is SYDVKM in the germline V gene. CDR3 length: 13 residues. Trimming stripped 6 bases from V and 3 bases from J, with 12 bases between. Here the CDR3 reads CASSPREFYEQYF. The CDR3 DNA is TGTGCCAGCAGCCCCCGGGAGTTCTACGAGCAGTACTTC.

This clone was detected only a few times. This sequence joins TRBV6-5 and TRBJ2-7; TRBD1 aligns across 7 bases. The CDR3 consists of 14 residues. The trim removed 5 bases at V and 6 bases at J, leaving 10 bases unmatched. Germline assignment: CDR1 MNHEY and CDR2 SVGAGI. The CDR3 nucleotides read TGTGCCAGCAGTACAGGACAGGACTTCGGCGAGCAGTACTTC. It translates to CASSTGQDFGEQYF.

This chain uses TRBV7-9 with TRBJ2-3, with TRBD2 as a possible D gene (7 bases). Germline V gene data show CDR1 as SEHNR and CDR2 as FQNEAQ (reference sequence). The V and J ends lost 5 bases and 4 bases respectively, with 19 bases between them. The CDR3 sequence is 16 residues long. CDR3: CASSPLAVGAADTQYF. The CDR3 coding sequence is TGTGCCAGCAGCCCCCTAGCGGTGGGGGCCGCAGATACGCAGTATTTT.

This clone was seen only a few times. The chain links TRBV6-5 to TRBJ2-7; TRBD1 aligns across 10 bases. V shed 5 bases, J shed 3 bases, and the junction held 7 bases outside the gene matches. Germline assignment: CDR1 MNHEY and CDR2 SVGAGI. The CDR3 has 15 residues. CDR3: CASSIRTGGNYEQYF. The CDR3 DNA sequence: TGTGCCAGCAGTATCCGGACAGGGGGGAACTACGAGCAGTACTTC.

This chain links TRBV7-2 with TRBJ2-1; 9 bases are shared with TRBD1. Germline CDR1 and CDR2: SGHTA and FQGNSA. This CDR3 region has 15 residues. V was pared by 5 bases and J by 8 bases, with 10 bases of the junction left unmatched. DNA for the CDR3: TGTGCCAGCAGCCACCGGGACAGGGTCGGGGATGAGCAGTTCTTC. Translated, it gives CASSHRDRVGDEQFF.

The chain carries TRBV10-1 and TRBJ2-5, with 8 bases aligning to TRBD2. This CDR3 is built from 15 residues. V lost 0 bases, J lost 3 bases, and 3 bases stayed unmatched. Per the germline V gene, CDR1 is WNHNN and CDR2 is SYGVQD (reference sequence). This chain's CDR3 is CASSESPGLEETQYF. CDR3 DNA: TGCGCCAGCAGTGAGTCACCGGGACTAGAAGAGACCCAGTACTTC.

This clone has a handful of counts. The chain couples TRBV5-4 to TRBJ1-1, with 8 bases lining up with TRBD1. The CDR3 is made up of 13 amino acids. In germline, CDR1 is SGHNT, CDR2 YYREEE (reference sequence). Unmatched junction bases numbered 3, after V lost 4 bases and J lost 4 bases. CDR3 region: CASSPGQGTEAFF. CDR3 coding DNA: TGTGCCAGCAGCCCCGGACAGGGCACTGAAGCTTTCTTT.

V usage is TRBV7-2 and J usage is TRBJ2-7; TRBD2 agrees at 12 bases. In germline, CDR1 is SGHTA, CDR2 FQGNSA. The V and J ends lost 6 bases and 5 bases, in that order; junction bases with no gene match: 11. The CDR3 is 16 residues long. This chain's CDR3 is CASRSWLLAGGDEQYF. CDR3 coding DNA: TGTGCCAGCAGGTCTTGGCTACTAGCGGGGGGAGACGAGCAGTACTTC.

Worth noting for this clone: This same CDR3 is encoded by further DNA sequences in the sample. The rearrangement joins TRBV6-6 to TRBJ2-7; D may be TRBD1 (6 bases). Germline V gives CDR1 MNHNY, CDR2 SVGAGI (reference sequence). This CDR3 contains 14 residues. Trimming removed 0 bases at V and 3 bases at J, with 9 bases between. For the CDR3, the DNA is TGTGCCAGCAGTTACTCCGGACAGATCTACGAGCAGTACTTC. Translated, it gives CASSYSGQIYEQYF.

This chain connects TRBV4-3 to TRBJ2-1, with D unresolved. Germline-derived CDR1 and CDR2 are LGHNA and YSLEER. Trimming pared 0 bases from V and 9 bases from J, leaving 12 bases between. The CDR3 has 14 residues. CDR3 sequence: CASSQDSYVREQFF. The CDR3 nucleotides read TGCGCCAGCAGCCAAGATTCCTACGTCCGTGAGCAGTTCTTC.

The chain recombines TRBV7-6 with TRBJ1-1; possibly TRBD1 for D (6 bases). Trimming stripped 4 bases from V and 1 base from J, with 7 bases between. The CDR3 contains 13 residues. Germline V CDR1 and CDR2: SGHVS, FNYEAQ. The CDR3 region has the DNA TGTGCCAGCAGCTCACAGGGGAACACTGAAGCTTTCTTT. This gives the protein CASSSQGNTEAFF.

The chain is built from TRBV6-5 and TRBJ2-7, with D possibly TRBD2 on 5 matching bases. CDR3 length: 15 amino acids. In germline, CDR1 is MNHEY, CDR2 SVGAGI. With 3 bases removed from V and 3 bases from J, the gap between germline ends came to 15 bases. The CDR3 nucleotides are TGTGCCAGCAGTTATTATTCGGGCGAGGGCTACGAGCAGTACTTC. This codes for CASSYYSGEGYEQYF.

The chain combines TRBV11-2 with TRBJ2-2, with 11 bases identical to TRBD2. The CDR3 contains 17 residues. Germline CDR1 is SGHAT and CDR2 is FQNNGV. With 0 bases clipped from V and 4 bases from J, the junction kept 4 bases outside the gene matches. The CDR3 nucleotides are TGTGCCAGCAGCTTAGAGGTAGCGGGGGGGGCCACCGGGGAGCTGTTTTTT. Translated, it gives CASSLEVAGGATGELFF.

V is TRBV4-3 and J is TRBJ2-7, with 9 positions matching TRBD2. J gave up 2 bases and V 2 bases, and 10 bases lay outside the gene matches. Germline V gene sequence: CDR1 LGHNA, CDR2 YSLEER. The CDR3 is made up of 17 amino acids. The DNA for the CDR3 is TGCGCCAGCAGCCAAATGAACTCAGCGGGGGGAGCCTACGAGCAGTACTTC. Translated, it gives CASSQMNSAGGAYEQYF.

This clone was detected once. The rearrangement uses TRBV19 and TRBJ2-7; 8 nucleotides line up with TRBD1. Looked up from germline, CDR1 is LNHDA and CDR2 is SQIVND (reference sequence). V lost 9 bases to trimming and J lost 4 bases; unmatched junction nucleotides: 8. The CDR3 consists of 13 residues. The CDR3 coding sequence is TGTGCCAGCACCGGGACAGGCAATTACGAGCAGTACTTC. Its protein is CASTGTGNYEQYF.

This chain joins TRBV4-2 and TRBJ1-3; maybe TRBD1 (5 bases). The V end was cut by 6 bases, the J end by 4 bases, with 13 bases between. Germline assignment: CDR1 LGHNA and CDR2 YNFKEQ. The CDR3 contains 14 residues. Here the CDR3 reads CASSKAGSGNTIYF. The DNA of the CDR3 is TGTGCCAGCAGTAAGGCAGGGTCCGGAAACACCATATATTTT.